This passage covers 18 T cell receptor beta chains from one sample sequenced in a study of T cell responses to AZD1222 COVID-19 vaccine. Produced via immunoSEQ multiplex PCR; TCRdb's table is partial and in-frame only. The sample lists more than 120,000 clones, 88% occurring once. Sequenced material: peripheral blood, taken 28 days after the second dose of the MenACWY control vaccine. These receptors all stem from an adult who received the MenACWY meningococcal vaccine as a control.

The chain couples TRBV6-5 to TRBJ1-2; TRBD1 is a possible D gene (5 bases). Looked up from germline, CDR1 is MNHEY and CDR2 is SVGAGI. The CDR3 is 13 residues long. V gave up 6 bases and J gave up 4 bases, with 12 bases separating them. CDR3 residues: CASSSGRTYGYTF. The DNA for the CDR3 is TGTGCCAGCAGCTCGGGACGGACCTATGGCTACACCTTC.

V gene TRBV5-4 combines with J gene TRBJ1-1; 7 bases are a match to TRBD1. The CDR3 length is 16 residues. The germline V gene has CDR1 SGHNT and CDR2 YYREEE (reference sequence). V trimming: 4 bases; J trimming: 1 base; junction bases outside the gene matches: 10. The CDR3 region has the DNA TGTGCCAGCAGCCCTCGGGCAGGGGGGTCGAACACTGAAGCTTTCTTT. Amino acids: CASSPRAGGSNTEAFF. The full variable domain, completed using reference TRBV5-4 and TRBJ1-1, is ETGVTQSPTHLIKTRGQQVTLRCSSQSGHNTVSWYQQALGQGPQFIFQYYREEENGRGNFPPRFSGLQFPNYSSELNVNALELDDSALYLCASSPRAGGSNTEAFFGQGTRLTVV.

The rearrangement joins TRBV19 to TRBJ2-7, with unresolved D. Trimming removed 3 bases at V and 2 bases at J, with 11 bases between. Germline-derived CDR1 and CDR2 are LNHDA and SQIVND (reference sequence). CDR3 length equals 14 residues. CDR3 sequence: CASSMGDGAYEQYF. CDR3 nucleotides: TGTGCCAGTAGTATGGGCGACGGCGCCTACGAGCAGTACTTC.

This chain's CDR3 is CASSPLPGTGELFF. Written as DNA, the CDR3 is TGTGCCAGCAGCCCCCTTCCAGGGACCGGGGAGCTGTTTTTT. The chain carries TRBV14 and TRBJ2-2; tentatively, D is TRBD1 (5 bases). V was pared by 4 bases and J by 5 bases, with 11 bases between. The CDR3 runs 14 residues. CDR1 is SGHDN and CDR2 is FVKESK in the germline V gene.

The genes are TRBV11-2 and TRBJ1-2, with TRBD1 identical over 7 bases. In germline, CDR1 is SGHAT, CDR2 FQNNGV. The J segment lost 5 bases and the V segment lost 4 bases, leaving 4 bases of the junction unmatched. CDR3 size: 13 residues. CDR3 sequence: CASSSEQGYGYTF. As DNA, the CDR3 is TGTGCCAGCAGCTCTGAACAGGGGTATGGCTACACCTTC.

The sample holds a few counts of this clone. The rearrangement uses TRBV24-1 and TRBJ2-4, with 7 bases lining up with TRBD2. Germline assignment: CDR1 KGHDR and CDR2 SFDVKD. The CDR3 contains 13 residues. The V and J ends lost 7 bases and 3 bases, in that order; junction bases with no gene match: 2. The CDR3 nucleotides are TGTGCCACCAGCGGGGGGAACAAAAACATTCAGTACTTC. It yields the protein CATSGGNKNIQYF.

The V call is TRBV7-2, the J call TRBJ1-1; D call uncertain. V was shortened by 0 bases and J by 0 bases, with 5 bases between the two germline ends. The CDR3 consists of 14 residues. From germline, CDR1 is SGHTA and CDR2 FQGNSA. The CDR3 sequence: CASSLAFVNTEAFF. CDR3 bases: TGTGCCAGCAGCTTAGCTTTCGTGAACACTGAAGCTTTCTTT.

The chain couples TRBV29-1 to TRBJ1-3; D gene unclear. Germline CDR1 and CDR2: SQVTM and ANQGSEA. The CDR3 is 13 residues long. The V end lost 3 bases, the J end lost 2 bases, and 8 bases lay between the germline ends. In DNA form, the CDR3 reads TGCAGCGTTGAGTCGGCAGCTGGAAACACCATATATTTT. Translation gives CSVESAAGNTIYF.

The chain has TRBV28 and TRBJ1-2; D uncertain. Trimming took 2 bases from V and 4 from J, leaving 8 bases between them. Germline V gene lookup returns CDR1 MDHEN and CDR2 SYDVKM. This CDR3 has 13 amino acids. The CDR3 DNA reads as TGTGCCAGCAGTTTACGACAAGCCTATGGCTACACCTTC. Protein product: CASSLRQAYGYTF.

The CDR3 here is CASSQSSDQPQHF. In DNA, the CDR3 is TGTGCCAGCAGCCAGTCGTCGGATCAGCCCCAGCATTTT. V and J are TRBV3-1 (or the pseudogene TRBV3-2) and TRBJ1-5; D not resolved. V gave up 3 bases and J gave up 5 bases, with 8 bases separating them. This CDR3 contains 13 residues. CDR1 LGHDT and CDR2 YNNKEL come from the germline V gene (reference sequence).

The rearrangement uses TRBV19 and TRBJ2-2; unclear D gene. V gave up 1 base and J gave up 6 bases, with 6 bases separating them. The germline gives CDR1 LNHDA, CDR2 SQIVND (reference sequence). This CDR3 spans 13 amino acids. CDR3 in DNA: TGTGCCAGTAGTATAGCGGAGCCCGGGGAGCTGTTTTTT. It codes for CASSIAEPGELFF.

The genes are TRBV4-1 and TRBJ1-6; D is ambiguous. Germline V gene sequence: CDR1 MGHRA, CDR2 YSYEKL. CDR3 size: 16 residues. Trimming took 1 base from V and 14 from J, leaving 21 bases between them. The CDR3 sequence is CASSQVDMGFLGALHF. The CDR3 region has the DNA TGCGCCAGCAGCCAAGTCGACATGGGTTTTCTTGGGGCCCTCCACTTT.

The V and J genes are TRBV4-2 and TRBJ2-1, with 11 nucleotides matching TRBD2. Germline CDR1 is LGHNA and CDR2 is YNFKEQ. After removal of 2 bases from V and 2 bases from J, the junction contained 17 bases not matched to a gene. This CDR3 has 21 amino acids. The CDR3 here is CASSQPSLAGGPHTPYNEQFF. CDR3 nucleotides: TGTGCCAGCAGCCAACCAAGTCTAGCGGGGGGCCCACATACCCCCTACAATGAGCAGTTCTTC.

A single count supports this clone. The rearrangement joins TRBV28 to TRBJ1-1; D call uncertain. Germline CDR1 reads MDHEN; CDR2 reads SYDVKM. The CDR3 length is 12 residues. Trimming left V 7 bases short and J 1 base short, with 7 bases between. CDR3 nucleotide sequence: TGTGCCAGCATGGGAGGGAACACTGAAGCTTTCTTT. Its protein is CASMGGNTEAFF.

CDR3: CASSPSPDNQPQHF. DNA for the CDR3: TGTGCCAGCTCACCGTCCCCTGATAATCAGCCCCAGCATTTT. The genes are TRBV18 and TRBJ1-5; D unresolved. CDR3 size: 14 residues. Deletions cut 3 bases from V and 4 bases from J, with 10 bases between. Germline CDR1 and CDR2: KGHSH and LQKENI.

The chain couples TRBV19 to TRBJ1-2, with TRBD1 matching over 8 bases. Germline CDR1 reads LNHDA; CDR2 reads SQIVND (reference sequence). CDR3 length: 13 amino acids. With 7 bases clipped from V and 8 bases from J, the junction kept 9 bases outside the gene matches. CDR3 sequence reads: CASTTGGLQGYTF. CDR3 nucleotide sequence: TGTGCCAGTACCACAGGGGGGCTCCAAGGCTACACCTTC.

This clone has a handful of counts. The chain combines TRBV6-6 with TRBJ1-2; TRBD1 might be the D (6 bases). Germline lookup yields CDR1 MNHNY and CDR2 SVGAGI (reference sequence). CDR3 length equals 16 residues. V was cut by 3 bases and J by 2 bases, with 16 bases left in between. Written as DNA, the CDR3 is TGTGCCAGCAGTTATCGAACAGGGAATTCCAACTATGGCTACACCTTC. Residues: CASSYRTGNSNYGYTF.

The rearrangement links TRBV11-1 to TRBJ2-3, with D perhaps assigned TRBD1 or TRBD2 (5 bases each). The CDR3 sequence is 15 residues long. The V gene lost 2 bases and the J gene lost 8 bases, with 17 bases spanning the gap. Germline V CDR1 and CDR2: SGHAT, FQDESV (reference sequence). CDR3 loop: CASSLRDPRKPTQYF. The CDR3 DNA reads TGTGCCAGCAGCTTAAGGGACCCACGCAAGCCTACGCAGTATTTT.